The table lists the clone carrying this T cell receptor beta chain with a few counts. Cell sorting was applied to PBMCs, and CD4+ and CD8+ T cells were collected. The data originate from a study of CD8+ T cells in alopecia areata. Study-wide background: The study gave treated patients oral tofacitinib at 5 to 10 mg twice daily.

V gave up 8 bases and J gave up 1 base; unmatched junction bases: 7. The germline CDR1 and CDR2 sequences are GTSNPN and SVGIG (reference sequence). This CDR3 region has 14 residues. RNA extraction was followed by reverse transcription into cDNA, which acted as the sequencing template. The repertoire was sequenced with immunoSEQ multiplex PCR; TCRdb's copy has only in-frame clones and lacks some. Here the sample spans about 180,000 clones, approximately 59% being singletons. The chain links TRBV30 to TRBJ2-3; TRBD1 agrees at 9 bases. The TCR sequence derives from a human donor with alopecia areata. The sequencing used CD4+ T cells sorted from blood, collected at week 0. CDR3 protein: CARQGVWGTDTQYF. The CDR3 bases are TGTGCCCGACAGGGGGTGTGGGGCACAGATACGCAGTATTTT.